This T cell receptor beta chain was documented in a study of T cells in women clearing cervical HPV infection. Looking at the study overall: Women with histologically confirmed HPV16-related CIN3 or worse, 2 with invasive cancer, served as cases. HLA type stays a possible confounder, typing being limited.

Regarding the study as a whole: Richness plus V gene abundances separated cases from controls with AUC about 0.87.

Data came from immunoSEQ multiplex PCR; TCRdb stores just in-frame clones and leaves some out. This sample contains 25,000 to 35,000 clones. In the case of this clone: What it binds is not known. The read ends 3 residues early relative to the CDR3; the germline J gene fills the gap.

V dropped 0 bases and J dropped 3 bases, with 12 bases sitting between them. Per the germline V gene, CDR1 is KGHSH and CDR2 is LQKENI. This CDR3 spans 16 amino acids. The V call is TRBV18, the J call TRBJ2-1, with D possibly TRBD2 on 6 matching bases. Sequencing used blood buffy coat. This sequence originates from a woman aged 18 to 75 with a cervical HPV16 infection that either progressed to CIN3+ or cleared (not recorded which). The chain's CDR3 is CASSPPTSIGYNEQFF. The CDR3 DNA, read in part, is TGTGCCAGCTCACCACCTACTAGCATAGGCTACAATGAG.